These 19 T cell receptor beta chains came from one sample sequenced in a study of a mutant IDH1 vaccine in newly diagnosed glioma. Antigen specificity for these receptors is unknown. Time point denoted: week 23, last vaccination. With topical imiquimod, each dose of the vaccine consisted of 300 ug of mutant IDH1 20-mer peptide. The assay was immunoSEQ multiplex PCR, and TCRdb's table has in-frame clones only and misses some. The table shows under 70,000 clones, with over 75% occurring only once. The sequencing here drew on PBMCs, taken from a glioma patient whose treatment included an IDH1 peptide vaccine. The receptors come from a man aged 18 to 30 with glioma.

Only a few counts were recorded for this clone. CDR3: CSVEVPGHYEQYF. CDR3 nucleotide sequence: TGCAGCGTTGAAGTCCCGGGACACTACGAGCAGTACTTC. The chain is built from TRBV29-1 and TRBJ2-7; D might be TRBD1 (6 bases). The V gene's germline CDR1 is SQVTM and CDR2 ANQGSEA. The CDR3 covers 13 residues. V was trimmed by 1 base and J by 3 bases, leaving 10 bases between them.

V usage is TRBV6-6 and J usage is TRBJ1-1, with D unclear. Per germline, CDR1 MNHNY and CDR2 SVGAGI (reference sequence). V was cut by 8 bases and J by 2 bases, with 15 bases left in between. CDR3 length: 14 residues. The DNA for the CDR3 is TGTGCCAGCCGACGAGAACAGAGAAACACTGAAGCTTTCTTT. Its translation: CASRREQRNTEAFF.

The chain's CDR3 is CASSATVIKGVNTEAFF. The CDR3 DNA is TGTGCCAGTAGTGCTACGGTCATAAAGGGGGTGAACACTGAAGCTTTCTTT. This chain uses TRBV19 with TRBJ1-1; possible D gene TRBD1, 6 bases. Germline V gene lookup returns CDR1 LNHDA and CDR2 SQIVND (reference sequence). Trimming cost V 5 bases and J 0 bases, with 19 bases left between them. The CDR3 has 17 residues.

The chain links TRBV20-1 to TRBJ2-3; D gene unclear. The CDR3 length is 11 residues. Trimming took 0 bases from V and 11 from J, leaving 9 bases between them. Germline assignment: CDR1 DFQATT and CDR2 SNEGSKA (reference sequence). CDR3 bases: TGCAGTGCTAGAGATGGTCGTGGGCAGTATTTT. Protein product: CSARDGRGQYF.

J is TRBJ2-2 and V is TRBV5-6; possible D gene TRBD2, 9 bases. This CDR3 spans 17 amino acids. V was cut by 4 bases and J by 7 bases, with 23 bases left in between. Germline V gives CDR1 SGHDT, CDR2 YYEEEE. CDR3 nucleotides: TGTGCCAGCAGCACAGGGGGGACTAGCTTGATTAGCGGGGAGCTGTTTTTT. Translation gives CASSTGGTSLISGELFF.

This rearrangement joins TRBV6-5 to TRBJ2-1; 7 bases align to TRBD2. The ends lost 7 bases at V and 4 bases at J; junction bases unmatched: 7. Germline values: CDR1 MNHEY, CDR2 SVGAGI. The CDR3 spans 14 residues. CDR3 DNA sequence: TGTGCCAGCAATTCGGGCGGGAGATACAATGAGCAGTTCTTC. Its translation: CASNSGGRYNEQFF.

The V gene is TRBV19, the J gene TRBJ2-1; tentatively, D is TRBD1 (5 bases). CDR1 LNHDA and CDR2 SQIVND come from the germline V gene (reference sequence). This CDR3 region has 11 residues. V was pared by 11 bases and J by 3 bases, with 8 bases between. The CDR3 region has the DNA TGTGCCCTTCAGGGCTACAATGAGCAGTTCTTC. Translating gives CALQGYNEQFF.

This sequence joins TRBV4-3 and TRBJ1-3; D ambiguous. From germline, CDR1 is LGHNA and CDR2 YSLEER. V lost 0 bases and J lost 3, with 9 bases in between. The CDR3 totals 15 residues. The CDR3 here is CASSQDNSGGNTIYF. CDR3 in DNA: TGCGCCAGCAGCCAAGATAACTCGGGTGGAAACACCATATATTTT.

This chain uses TRBV5-1 with TRBJ2-2; D possibly uses TRBD1 or TRBD2 (5 bases each). Germline V CDR1 and CDR2: SGHRS, YFSETQ. The CDR3 contains 13 residues. Trimming shortened V by 2 bases and J by 6 bases, and 8 bases separated the two germline ends. CDR3 coding DNA: TGCGCCAGCAGCTTTGAGGGACCCGGGGAGCTGTTTTTT. It specifies CASSFEGPGELFF.

V usage is TRBV27 and J usage is TRBJ2-3, with TRBD2 identical over 11 bases. CDR1 and CDR2 from the germline V gene are MNHEY and SMNVEV (reference sequence). The CDR3 is 18 residues long. Trimming took 2 bases from V and 2 from J; bases not matched to a gene: 9. The CDR3 sequence: CASSLGLAGGLFTDTQYF. Written as DNA, the CDR3 is TGTGCCAGCAGTTTAGGTCTAGCGGGGGGCCTTTTCACAGATACGCAGTATTTT.

The rearrangement uses TRBV2 and TRBJ2-1; a possible D gene is TRBD1 (6 bases). The V end lost 7 bases, the J end lost 3 bases, and 16 bases lay between the germline ends. Germline CDR1 is SNHLY and CDR2 is FYNNEI. The CDR3 is made up of 15 amino acids. The CDR3 sequence: CASKDTGYHYNEQFF. Written as DNA, the CDR3 is TGTGCCAGCAAAGATACAGGGTATCACTACAATGAGCAGTTCTTC.

The V and J genes are TRBV7-3 and TRBJ2-2, with a weak D call TRBD2 (6 bases). CDR1 and CDR2 (germline): SGHTA, FQGTGA. The CDR3 consists of 16 residues. V was cut by 6 bases and J by 4 bases, with 18 bases left in between. The CDR3 sequence: CASSSLSGAATGELFF. The CDR3 DNA reads TGTGCCAGCAGTTCTCTCTCGGGAGCGGCCACCGGGGAGCTGTTTTTT.

The CDR3 DNA sequence: TGTGCCAGCAGCGTAGGGACAGGTAGCTCTGGGGCCAACGTCCTGACTTTC. It encodes CASSVGTGSSGANVLTF. This chain joins TRBV9 and TRBJ2-6, with TRBD1 identical over 7 bases. J was trimmed by 0 bases and V by 0 bases; bases with no gene match: 3. Germline-derived CDR1 and CDR2 are SGDLS and YYNGEE. The CDR3 extends over 17 amino acids.

This chain connects TRBV19 to TRBJ2-3; 7 positions agree with TRBD1. The V gene's germline CDR1 is LNHDA and CDR2 SQIVND (reference sequence). This CDR3 has 15 residues. J gave up 6 bases and V 4 bases, and 10 bases lay outside the gene matches. This chain's CDR3 is CASSTRQGGGDTQYF. Written as DNA, the CDR3 is TGTGCCAGTAGTACCAGACAGGGTGGGGGTGATACGCAGTATTTT.

V is TRBV7-2 and J is TRBJ2-2; D might be TRBD1 (6 bases). The germline V and J ends were trimmed by 4 bases and 0 bases, with 15 bases remaining between them. The CDR3 length is 17 residues. In germline, CDR1 is SGHTA, CDR2 FQGNSA. Here the CDR3 reads CASSSQGTFANTGELFF. DNA of the CDR3: TGTGCCAGCAGCTCACAGGGAACCTTCGCGAACACCGGGGAGCTGTTTTTT.

This rearrangement joins TRBV14 to TRBJ2-1; D is unclear. This CDR3 is 13 amino acids long. V lost 0 bases and J 2 bases, leaving 2 bases between the germline ends. Germline CDR1 is SGHDN and CDR2 is FVKESK. The CDR3 protein is CASSQDPYNEQFF. The CDR3 DNA reads TGTGCCAGCAGCCAAGATCCCTACAATGAGCAGTTCTTC.

V is TRBV6-5 and J is TRBJ2-7; D uncertain. The CDR3 runs 13 residues. The V end was cut by 6 bases, the J end by 3 bases, with 12 bases between. Germline V CDR1 and CDR2: MNHEY, SVGAGI. CDR3 DNA sequence: TGTGCCAGCAGCCCCGCGGCGGTCTACGAGCAGTACTTC. Protein product: CASSPAAVYEQYF.

The gene calls are TRBV6-6 and TRBJ1-2, with D unclear. The CDR3 is 15 residues long. The germline V gene encodes CDR1 MNHNY and CDR2 SVGAGI (reference sequence). V was pared by 4 bases and J by 0 bases, with 12 bases between. The DNA of the CDR3 is TGTGCCAGCAGTTCCACCACGTGGTCTAACTATGGCTACACCTTC. Amino acid sequence: CASSSTTWSNYGYTF.

The V gene is TRBV6-5, the J gene TRBJ2-2; D uncertain. Germline V gene sequence: CDR1 MNHEY, CDR2 SVGAGI. The CDR3 spans 15 residues. Between the trimmed V and J ends, which lost 8 bases and 1 base, there was a span of 14 bases. The CDR3 DNA sequence: TGTGCCAGCCGAAACGGTCCCCGGAACACCGGGGAGCTGTTTTTT. Translated, it gives CASRNGPRNTGELFF.